The T cell receptor (beta chain) described here comes from a study of blood T cell repertoires in COVID-19. In the authors' methods: Estimation of nucleated cell counts relied on the amplification of reference gene primers. Libraries were prepared by immunoSEQ multiplex PCR; TCRdb keeps only in-frame clonotypes and omits some of them. The DNA gave D and trimming, while V, J and clone size come from that table. The sample has 80,000 to 95,000 clones, over 70% seen once. Germline loops: CDR1 KGHDR, CDR2 SFDVKD. The ends lost 3 bases at V and 5 bases at J; junction bases unmatched: 4. This CDR3 spans 15 amino acids.

The origin of this receptor is a woman aged 80 or older with active or convalescent COVID-19. Sequencing input: peripheral blood. V usage is TRBV24-1 and J usage is TRBJ2-3; 10 nucleotides align to TRBD2. This CDR3 reads CATSDRASGRDTQYF. The CDR3 nucleotides are TGTGCCACCAGTGATAGGGCTAGCGGGAGAGATACGCAGTATTTT.